This T cell receptor (beta chain) was identified in a study of brain T cells in children with intractable seizures. Findings and limits, study-wide: Clones missing pre-surgery may reflect undersampling of that blood sample.

The method was immunoSEQ multiplex PCR; TCRdb's version includes in-frame clones alone and lacks a portion of them. The sample lists just under 65,000 clones, approximately 95% occurring once. Trimming left V 9 bases short and J 3 bases short, with 5 bases between. This CDR3 has 11 residues. Germline CDR1 SNHLY, CDR2 FYNNEI. Worth noting for this clone: Its antigen is currently unknown.

V gene TRBV2 combines with J gene TRBJ2-2; D is unresolved. This sequence was found in a boy less than two years old with focal cortical dysplasia and intractable seizures. The sample in question was peripheral blood, obtained at surgery. The CDR3 loop reads CASLYTGELFF. In DNA, the CDR3 is TGTGCCAGTCTCTACACCGGGGAGCTGTTTTTT.